Presented here are 31 T cell receptor beta chains from one specimen sequenced in a study of blood T cell repertoires in COVID-19. Only in-frame clones appear in the TCRdb table, and some are missing; sequencing was by immunoSEQ multiplex PCR. Seen here are under 250,000 clones, 88% observed once, and the top ten hold around 6.6%. The sequenced sample was peripheral blood. These receptors were taken from a young woman with COVID-19, enrolled during active disease.

This clone was picked up a small number of times. This rearrangement joins TRBV19 to TRBJ1-1, with 10 nucleotides matching TRBD1. The CDR3 runs to 13 residues. From germline, CDR1 is LNHDA and CDR2 SQIVND (reference sequence). J was trimmed by 4 bases and V by 5 bases; bases with no gene match: 1. DNA for the CDR3: TGTGCCAGTAGTCGGGACAGGGGCACTGAAGCTTTCTTT. It yields the protein CASSRDRGTEAFF.

Note on this clone: An end of the junction differs from the germline gene, which may be a read error. The V gene is TRBV5-6, the J gene TRBJ1-2; tentative D call: TRBD1 (6 bases). CDR3 size: 10 residues. CDR1 is SGHDT and CDR2 is YYEEEE in the germline V gene. CDR3 sequence reads: CASSLDRAPF. The CDR3 nucleotides are TGTGCCAGCAGCTTGGACAGGGCTCCCTTC.

The chain is built from TRBV28 and TRBJ2-7; 8 bases are shared with TRBD1. Germline V lookup: CDR1 MDHEN, CDR2 SYDVKM. The CDR3 loop spans 13 amino acids. Losses at the gene ends were 3 bases for V and 6 bases for J; bases not matched to a gene: 4. CDR3 residues: CASSLPTGGEQYF. DNA of the CDR3: TGTGCCAGCAGTTTGCCAACAGGGGGCGAGCAGTACTTC.

The rearrangement uses TRBV28 and TRBJ1-2, with D perhaps matching TRBD1 (5 bases). Germline V gene sequence: CDR1 MDHEN, CDR2 SYDVKM. This CDR3 has 13 residues. V lost 10 bases to trimming and J lost 0 bases, with 12 bases between them. CDR3 sequence: CATKGSPNYGYTF. CDR3 coding DNA: TGTGCCACCAAGGGGTCGCCTAACTATGGCTACACCTTC.

The V call is TRBV6-5, the J call TRBJ1-2; 7 nucleotides align to TRBD1. V was pared by 2 bases and J by 7 bases, with 7 bases of the junction left unmatched. Germline-derived CDR1 and CDR2 are MNHEY and SVGAGI. The CDR3 is 14 residues long. The CDR3 DNA sequence: TGTGCCAGCAGTTACGGGACAGTAACGGGTGGCTACACCTTC. Translated: CASSYGTVTGGYTF.

J is TRBJ2-3 and V is TRBV21-1; the table's D gene call, TRBD2, was not cross checked with the DNA. TRBV21-1 is flagged as a pseudogene. The length of the CDR3 is 19 residues. CDR3 in amino acids: CASSKVRAQLAGGRDTQYF. The CDR3 nucleotides are TGTGCCAGCAGCAAAGTCCGAGCTCAACTAGCGGGAGGCAGAGATACGCAGTATTTT.

The chain carries TRBV19 and TRBJ1-3, with 8 bases fitting TRBD1. This CDR3 spans 16 amino acids. V shed 5 bases, J shed 4 bases, and the junction held 10 bases outside the gene matches. The germline CDR1 and CDR2 sequences are LNHDA and SQIVND (reference sequence). This chain's CDR3 is CASSFDRGRSGNTIYF. The DNA of the CDR3 is TGTGCCAGTAGTTTCGACAGGGGTCGTTCCGGAAACACCATATATTTT.

The chain combines TRBV6-2 or TRBV6-3 with TRBJ1-2; weak D call: TRBD1 (6 bases). This CDR3 spans 13 amino acids. Germline V CDR1 and CDR2: MNHEY, SVGEGT. Trimming stripped 5 bases from V and 3 bases from J, with 10 bases between. This chain's CDR3 is CASSVKGDYGYTF. The CDR3 bases are TGTGCCAGCAGTGTGAAGGGGGACTATGGCTACACCTTC.

This chain links TRBV7-2 with TRBJ1-2; possible D gene TRBD1, 6 bases. V lost 0 bases and J 7 bases, leaving 9 bases between the germline ends. The CDR3 runs 13 residues. CDR1 is SGHTA, CDR2 FQGNSA, per germline. Written as DNA, the CDR3 is TGTGCCAGCAGCTTAGCAGGGGGTGTTGGCTACACCTTC. This gives the protein CASSLAGGVGYTF.

J is TRBJ2-1 and V is TRBV24-1, with D possibly being TRBD2 (6 bases). Germline V gives CDR1 KGHDR, CDR2 SFDVKD. V dropped 10 bases and J dropped 8 bases, with 23 bases sitting between them. This CDR3 is 15 amino acids long. The CDR3 protein is CATAGFQGSRDEQFF. DNA of the CDR3: TGTGCCACGGCGGGATTTCAGGGTAGTCGCGATGAGCAGTTCTTC.

The chain is built from TRBV28 and TRBJ2-7; 7 nucleotides line up with TRBD1. The CDR3 sequence is 14 residues long. The V gene end was trimmed by 1 base and the J gene end by 6 bases; junction bases not matched to a gene: 6. From germline, CDR1 is MDHEN and CDR2 SYDVKM. The DNA of the CDR3 is TGTGCCAGCAGTTTATCTCAGGCAGGGGGCGAGCAGTACGTC. It codes for CASSLSQAGGEQYV.

This rearrangement joins TRBV3-1 (or the pseudogene TRBV3-2) to TRBJ1-5; D unresolved. Per the germline V gene, CDR1 is LGHDT and CDR2 is YNNKEL (reference sequence). The CDR3 runs 14 residues. The V end lost 0 bases, the J end lost 5 bases, and 8 bases lay between the germline ends. CDR3 amino acids: CASSQDLRDQPQHF. Here the CDR3 DNA reads TGTGCCAGCAGCCAAGACTTGAGGGATCAGCCCCAGCATTTT.

This clone was detected a few times. V and J are TRBV6-1 and TRBJ1-6; 7 bases map to TRBD1. From germline, CDR1 is MNHNS and CDR2 SASEGT. The CDR3 has 14 residues. V gave up 3 bases and J gave up 5 bases; unmatched junction bases: 1. The CDR3 reads CASSEDRNNSPLHF. The CDR3 DNA reads TGTGCCAGCAGTGAGGACAGGAATAATTCACCCCTCCACTTT.

The chain joins TRBV29-1 to TRBJ1-4; D might be TRBD1 (5 bases). Trimming pared 4 bases from V and 5 bases from J, leaving 14 bases between. Germline V CDR1 and CDR2: SQVTM, ANQGSEA. The CDR3 extends over 14 amino acids. CDR3: CSVGEGLGNEKLFF. In DNA form, the CDR3 reads TGCAGCGTTGGAGAGGGACTAGGGAATGAAAAACTGTTTTTT.

CDR3 DNA sequence: TGTGCCAGCAGCTTAGATGCCCCAGGGAGGTCCCAAGAGACCCAGTACTTC. It is translated as CASSLDAPGRSQETQYF. J is TRBJ2-5 and V is TRBV7-9, with D perhaps matching TRBD2 (6 bases). Between the trimmed V and J ends, which lost 1 base and 1 base, there was a span of 16 bases. The CDR3 consists of 17 residues. CDR1 is SEHNR and CDR2 is FQNEAQ in the germline V gene (reference sequence).

This chain connects TRBV21-1 to TRBJ2-7; the D call in the table, TRBD2, was not verified against the DNA. TRBV21-1 is deemed a pseudogene. The CDR3 contains 13 residues. CDR3 in amino acids: CASTKLASYEQYV. The DNA of the CDR3 is TGTGCCAGCACCAAACTAGCCTCCTACGAGCAGTACGTC.

The chain uses TRBV29-1 and TRBJ2-6; TRBD1 matches at 8 bases. With 5 bases clipped from V and 1 base from J, the junction kept 10 bases outside the gene matches. Germline CDR1 is SQVTM and CDR2 is ANQGSEA. This CDR3 region has 17 residues. The CDR3 protein is CSVRWARGRSGANVLTF. The CDR3 nucleotides read TGCAGCGTTAGGTGGGCCAGGGGGCGGTCTGGGGCCAACGTCCTGACTTTC.

A single count supports this clone. The rearrangement uses TRBV19 and TRBJ1-1; 8 positions match TRBD1. CDR1 is LNHDA, CDR2 SQIVND, per germline (reference sequence). The CDR3 is made up of 16 amino acids. After removal of 6 bases from V and 1 base from J, the junction contained 10 bases not matched to a gene. CDR3 sequence: CASSPSSGTGNTEAFF. In DNA, the CDR3 is TGTGCCAGTAGCCCGTCCTCCGGGACAGGGAACACTGAAGCTTTCTTT.

The J gene is TRBJ2-1, the V gene TRBV9; D is perhaps TRBD2 (5 bases). The CDR3 extends over 13 amino acids. Germline CDR1 reads SGDLS; CDR2 reads YYNGEE. V lost 7 bases and J 7 bases, leaving 15 bases between the germline ends. CDR3 residues: CASGGLPRNEQFF. The CDR3 bases are TGTGCCAGCGGTGGACTCCCCAGAAATGAGCAGTTCTTC.

The genes are TRBV28 and TRBJ1-2; 7 bases are a match to TRBD1. The V gene's germline CDR1 is MDHEN and CDR2 SYDVKM. With V trimmed by 8 bases and J by 2 bases, 2 bases remained unmatched. There are 12 residues in the CDR3. Here the CDR3 DNA reads TGTGCCAGCGTGGGACAGAACTATGGCTACACCTTC. Residues: CASVGQNYGYTF.

The chain combines TRBV28 with TRBJ1-1, with 7 bases identical to TRBD1. CDR1 MDHEN and CDR2 SYDVKM come from the germline V gene. J gave up 7 bases and V 5 bases, and 10 bases lay outside the gene matches. CDR3 length equals 14 residues. The DNA of the CDR3 is TGTGCCAGCAGTCGACAGGGCCGCGGGGATGAAGCTTTCTTT. Translation: CASSRQGRGDEAFF.

CDR3 nucleotides: TGTGCCAGCAGCGTAGGGACAGGGGTGCTCGGCCAAGAGACCCAGTACTTC. Amino acids: CASSVGTGVLGQETQYF. The chain couples TRBV9 to TRBJ2-5; 9 nucleotides align to TRBD1. Germline V gene data show CDR1 as SGDLS and CDR2 as YYNGEE. The trim removed 0 bases at V and 1 base at J, leaving 7 bases unmatched. The CDR3 runs to 17 residues.

The CDR3 DNA is TGTGCCACCAGCGGACAGGGGTCGGGGTCTGAAGCTTTCTTT. Translation: CATSGQGSGSEAFF. The chain employs TRBV24-1 and TRBJ1-1; TRBD1 agrees at 9 bases. Germline V gene data show CDR1 as KGHDR and CDR2 as SFDVKD. J gave up 6 bases and V 7 bases, and 8 bases lay outside the gene matches. This CDR3 comprises 14 residues.

The J gene is TRBJ2-1, the V gene TRBV19; 9 nucleotides match TRBD1. The J segment lost 3 bases and the V segment lost 6 bases, leaving 6 bases of the junction unmatched. Germline V gene lookup returns CDR1 LNHDA and CDR2 SQIVND (reference sequence). This CDR3 spans 15 amino acids. The CDR3 sequence is CASRRDREHYNEQFF. CDR3 bases: TGTGCCAGTAGAAGGGACAGGGAGCACTACAATGAGCAGTTCTTC.

The rearrangement joins TRBV5-8 to TRBJ2-7; D perhaps matches TRBD1 (6 bases). CDR1 and CDR2 (germline): SGHTS, YDEGEE. The CDR3 is made up of 12 amino acids. V lost 6 bases and J lost 0, with 7 bases in between. CDR3: CASTDSSYEQYF. In DNA, the CDR3 is TGTGCCAGCACGGACAGCTCCTACGAGCAGTACTTC.

This clone appeared a few times. The CDR3 loop reads CASSLEDQGWPYEQYF. For the CDR3, the DNA is TGTGCCAGCAGCTTGGAGGATCAGGGGTGGCCCTACGAGCAGTACTTC. V is TRBV5-6 and J is TRBJ2-7; TRBD1 is a possible D gene (6 bases). Trimming removed 0 bases at V and 2 bases at J, with 15 bases between. Germline V gene lookup returns CDR1 SGHDT and CDR2 YYEEEE. The CDR3 is 16 amino acids.

The chain recombines TRBV19 with TRBJ1-2; a weak D match, TRBD1 (5 bases). The CDR3 totals 13 residues. The V and J ends lost 5 bases and 4 bases respectively, with 11 bases between them. Germline V gives CDR1 LNHDA, CDR2 SQIVND (reference sequence). DNA for the CDR3: TGTGCCAGTAGTGGGGGGATTACCTATGGCTACACCTTC. Its protein is CASSGGITYGYTF.

The chain recombines TRBV24-1 with TRBJ2-3; 7 bases align to TRBD2. Looked up from germline, CDR1 is KGHDR and CDR2 is SFDVKD. V lost 0 bases and J lost 6; bases outside the gene matches: 11. The CDR3 totals 17 residues. For the CDR3, the DNA is TGTGCCACCAGTGATTTGCGGGGCAGGGAGGGATCGGATACGCAGTATTTT. It encodes CATSDLRGREGSDTQYF.

The J gene is TRBJ2-7, the V gene TRBV28; D remains ambiguous. The CDR3 loop spans 13 amino acids. In germline, CDR1 is MDHEN, CDR2 SYDVKM. V was cut by 6 bases and J by 2 bases, with 11 bases left in between. The chain's CDR3 is CASRPGGAYEQYF. In DNA form, the CDR3 reads TGTGCCAGCAGACCTGGCGGAGCCTACGAGCAGTACTTC.

The chain is built from TRBV10-1 and TRBJ1-1; 10 bases are shared with TRBD1. Germline CDR1 and CDR2: WNHNN and SYGVQD (reference sequence). This CDR3 region has 14 residues. V trimming: 7 bases; J trimming: 4 bases; junction bases outside the gene matches: 6. Here the CDR3 reads CASTRDRGSTEAFF. The CDR3 DNA sequence: TGCGCCAGCACCCGGGACAGGGGATCCACTGAAGCTTTCTTT.

The CDR3 reads CASSRQGDSNQPQHF. The DNA of the CDR3 is TGTGCCAGCAGTCGACAGGGAGATAGCAATCAGCCCCAGCATTTT. This sequence joins TRBV27 and TRBJ1-5; TRBD1 agrees at 7 bases. The ends lost 5 bases at V and 0 bases at J; junction bases unmatched: 4. Germline CDR1 reads MNHEY; CDR2 reads SMNVEV (reference sequence). CDR3 length equals 15 residues.